The clone carrying this TCR beta chain was detected a few times. Antigen unknown. Other nucleotide sequences from this sample produce the same CDR3. The source of the sample is a study of metastatic and nonmetastatic thyroid tumors. Study information: Repertoires were compared across blood and tumor or nodule tissue from malignant and benign thyroid patients. Study-level findings and limits: In both blood and tumor samples, TCR beta diversity was reported significantly higher for malignant than benign nodules.

In the source study's methods: Building a distant-metastasis classifier for papillary thyroid cancer drew on CDR3 differences across clinicopathological groups. From the PCR reads, TCRdb re-called clones with MiXCR. These V and J calls rely on TCRdb rather than the paper's analysis. The sample shows roughly 40,000 clones, roughly a sixth of them seen only once. V lost 11 bases to trimming and J lost 1 base; unmatched junction nucleotides: 8. There are 15 residues in the CDR3. Per germline, CDR1 MGHRA and CDR2 YSYEKL. Among the patients, none had received any treatment before thyroid surgery. The sample consisted of blood. The J gene is TRBJ2-2, the V gene TRBV4-1; 9 positions match TRBD2. The TCR comes from a female donor with papillary thyroid cancer or a benign thyroid nodule (not recorded which). Some clones in this sample may be carry-over from other donors' samples. CDR3 in DNA: TGCGCCGGTCGGGCGGGGGGGATGAACACCGGGGAGCTGTTTTTT. Translation: CAGRAGGMNTGELFF.